Listed here are 21 T cell receptor beta chains from one sample, sequenced in a study of T cell responses to AZD1222 COVID-19 vaccine. Method: immunoSEQ multiplex PCR; TCRdb's copy keeps in-frame clones and lacks some. Of 130,000 or so clones detected, about 86% appear once; the ten largest clones hold around 12%. The material was peripheral blood, obtained on day 0 of AZD1222 vaccination. These receptors all come from an adult in good health.

This clone has a handful of counts. This chain links TRBV18 with TRBJ2-1; D may be TRBD2 (6 bases). V was clipped by 5 bases and J by 8 bases, with 10 bases between them. This CDR3 is built from 12 residues. Germline V gene data show CDR1 as KGHSH and CDR2 as LQKENI. The CDR3 loop reads CASSGTRDEQFF. The CDR3 DNA sequence: TGTGCCAGCTCAGGGACTCGGGATGAGCAGTTCTTC.

The rearrangement links TRBV12-3 or TRBV12-4 to TRBJ2-1, with D uncertain. This CDR3 comprises 11 residues. V was cut by 2 bases and J by 8 bases, with 4 bases left in between. The CDR3 here is CASSLYDEQFF. The CDR3 DNA reads TGTGCCAGCAGTTTATATGATGAGCAGTTCTTC.

J is TRBJ1-2 and V is TRBV19; maybe TRBD1 (6 bases). V lost 10 bases and J lost 4, with 22 bases in between. Germline assignment: CDR1 LNHDA and CDR2 SQIVND (reference sequence). The CDR3 has 15 residues. CDR3 bases: TGTGCCACCCGAGGGGGGGGTAGCAAGGGCTATGGCTACACCTTC. Protein sequence: CATRGGGSKGYGYTF.

The chain combines TRBV4-3 with TRBJ1-2, with a possible D match to TRBD1 (5 bases). This CDR3 contains 15 residues. V gave up 0 bases and J gave up 2 bases, with 10 bases separating them. The V gene's germline CDR1 is LGHNA and CDR2 YSLEER. The CDR3 reads CASSQEITGNYGYTF. The CDR3 bases are TGCGCCAGCAGCCAAGAAATCACAGGCAACTATGGCTACACCTTC.

V usage is TRBV19 and J usage is TRBJ1-5; D is possibly TRBD1 (6 bases). There are 15 residues in the CDR3. From germline, CDR1 is LNHDA and CDR2 SQIVND (reference sequence). V lost 1 base and J 5 bases, leaving 12 bases between the germline ends. CDR3 amino acids: CASSIGQGFDQPQHF. The CDR3 region has the DNA TGTGCCAGTAGTATAGGGCAGGGGTTCGATCAGCCCCAGCATTTT.

The chain uses TRBV6-2 or TRBV6-3 and TRBJ2-2, with D perhaps matching TRBD2 (7 bases). Germline V gives CDR1 MNHEY, CDR2 SVGEGT. This CDR3 is 17 amino acids long. Trimming cost V 2 bases and J 7 bases, with 20 bases left between them. The CDR3 protein is CASSYPGWRGQVGELFF. Written as DNA, the CDR3 is TGTGCCAGCAGTTACCCGGGCTGGCGGGGGCAGGTCGGGGAGCTGTTTTTT.

The rearrangement uses TRBV5-1 and TRBJ2-5; unclear D gene. Germline CDR1 SGHRS, CDR2 YFSETQ. This CDR3 spans 14 amino acids. Trimming removed 0 bases from V and 0 bases from J, with 6 bases in between. This chain's CDR3 is CASSLGTYQETQYF. The DNA of the CDR3 is TGCGCCAGCAGCTTGGGCACATACCAAGAGACCCAGTACTTC.

The chain joins TRBV6-2 or TRBV6-3 to TRBJ1-6; weak D call: TRBD1 (6 bases). Trimming shortened V by 6 bases and J by 10 bases, and 25 bases separated the two germline ends. This CDR3 has 17 residues. The germline V gene encodes CDR1 MNHEY and CDR2 SVGEGT. The CDR3 nucleotides are TGTGCCAGCAGCCCTAAATTCGGGGGGCGCGCGGAATCACCCCTCCACTTT. Amino acids: CASSPKFGGRAESPLHF.

The chain employs TRBV4-1 and TRBJ1-6, with 11 nucleotides matching TRBD1. V shed 3 bases, J shed 8 bases, and the junction held 21 bases outside the gene matches. Looked up from germline, CDR1 is MGHRA and CDR2 is YSYEKL. The CDR3 length is 21 residues. The CDR3 loop is CASSQTHRTGGHNVADSPLHF. CDR3 bases: TGCGCCAGCAGCCAGACACATCGGACAGGGGGCCATAACGTCGCGGATTCACCCCTCCACTTT.

The CDR3 loop is CASSLGLAKETQYF. In nucleotides, the CDR3 is TGTGCCAGCAGCTTGGGTTTGGCAAAAGAGACCCAGTACTTC. The chain employs TRBV5-8 and TRBJ2-5; D not resolved. This CDR3 comprises 14 residues. Per germline, CDR1 SGHTS and CDR2 YDEGEE. The V end lost 0 bases, the J end lost 3 bases, and 9 bases lay between the germline ends.

The chain is built from TRBV7-9 and TRBJ1-1; weak D call: TRBD1 (5 bases). Germline loops: CDR1 SEHNR, CDR2 FQNEAQ (reference sequence). V was clipped by 0 bases and J by 6 bases, with 23 bases between them. There are 18 residues in the CDR3. CDR3 sequence: CASSLAMNTFLGGAEAFF. The CDR3 bases are TGTGCCAGCAGCTTAGCAATGAATACTTTTTTAGGAGGGGCTGAAGCTTTCTTT.

V gene TRBV10-3 combines with J gene TRBJ1-1; D is uncertain. V was cut by 3 bases and J by 6 bases, with 8 bases left in between. The CDR3 is 12 amino acids. The germline V gene encodes CDR1 ENHRY and CDR2 SYGVKD. The CDR3 coding sequence is TGTGCCATCAGTGACTCTCTCCCTGAAGCTTTCTTT. Its translation is CAISDSLPEAFF.

This chain links TRBV6-6 with TRBJ2-1, with D possibly TRBD2 on 6 matching bases. Germline-derived CDR1 and CDR2 are MNHNY and SVGAGI (reference sequence). The CDR3 is 19 amino acids. Deletions cut 5 bases from V and 5 bases from J, with 28 bases between. DNA for the CDR3: TGTGCCAGCAGTCCCGCCACTATATTGGGGACTGCCCTGAACAATGAGCAGTTCTTC. Translation: CASSPATILGTALNNEQFF.

This clone came up once. The rearrangement links TRBV5-1 to TRBJ1-2; maybe TRBD1 (5 bases). This CDR3 spans 14 amino acids. The V gene lost 4 bases and the J gene lost 5 bases, with 15 bases spanning the gap. Germline V gene lookup returns CDR1 SGHRS and CDR2 YFSETQ. The CDR3 protein is CASSHPQGDYGYTF. The DNA for the CDR3 is TGCGCCAGCAGCCACCCTCAGGGTGATTATGGCTACACCTTC.

This clone occurred once. V gene TRBV28 combines with J gene TRBJ1-5, with 11 bases that match TRBD1. CDR3 size: 15 residues. CDR1 MDHEN and CDR2 SYDVKM come from the germline V gene. The ends lost 5 bases at V and 4 bases at J; junction bases unmatched: 4. CDR3 coding DNA: TGTGCCAGCAGTATCGGGACAGGGGGTAATCAGCCCCAGCATTTT. Translating gives CASSIGTGGNQPQHF.

This clone was counted once. The CDR3 nucleotides are TGCGCCAGCAGCTTGTCCGGGACTAGGTCCTACGAGCAGTACTTC. Its translation: CASSLSGTRSYEQYF. The V and J genes are TRBV5-1 and TRBJ2-7; the match to TRBD2 covers 8 bases. V shed 1 base, J shed 1 base, and the junction held 4 bases outside the gene matches. Germline V gene sequence: CDR1 SGHRS, CDR2 YFSETQ. This CDR3 is 15 amino acids long.

This chain connects TRBV15 to TRBJ1-3; D ambiguous. CDR1 is LNHNV, CDR2 YYDKDF, per germline (reference sequence). The V end lost 0 bases, the J end lost 0 bases, and 12 bases lay between the germline ends. The CDR3 has 17 residues. DNA of the CDR3: TGTGCCACCAGCAGAGATCAGCAGGCCCTCTCTGGAAACACCATATATTTT. It encodes CATSRDQQALSGNTIYF.

The chain has TRBV5-1 and TRBJ2-5; D gene ambiguous. Looked up from germline, CDR1 is SGHRS and CDR2 is YFSETQ. With 1 base removed from V and 0 bases from J, the gap between germline ends came to 10 bases. The CDR3 has 15 amino acids. The CDR3 region has the DNA TGCGCCAGCAGCTTGAACGGTGGTTACCAAGAGACCCAGTACTTC. This codes for CASSLNGGYQETQYF.

This clone has just a few counts. The chain has TRBV19 and TRBJ2-3; tentatively, D is TRBD1 or TRBD2 (6 bases each). Germline CDR1 reads LNHDA; CDR2 reads SQIVND (reference sequence). V was clipped by 7 bases and J by 8 bases, with 22 bases between them. This CDR3 comprises 15 residues. The CDR3 protein is CASNLGGPPGFTQYF. The DNA of the CDR3 is TGTGCCAGTAATTTGGGGGGCCCCCCGGGTTTTACGCAGTATTTT.

The rearrangement uses TRBV19 and TRBJ2-3; no reliable D call. CDR1 is LNHDA, CDR2 SQIVND, per germline (reference sequence). The V end lost 6 bases, the J end lost 0 bases, and 13 bases lay between the germline ends. This CDR3 comprises 15 residues. The CDR3 loop is CASRAQIVSTDTQYF. In DNA, the CDR3 is TGTGCCAGTAGAGCCCAGATTGTTAGCACAGATACGCAGTATTTT. The full variable domain, rest sourced from reference TRBV19 and TRBJ2-3, is DGGITQSPKYLFRKEGQNVTLSCEQNLNHDAMYWYRQDPGQGLRLIYYSQIVNDFQKGDIAEGYSVSREKKESFPLTVTSAQKNPTAFYLCASRAQIVSTDTQYFGPGTRLTVL.

This clone is a singleton in its sample. This chain joins TRBV28 and TRBJ1-1, with 7 bases matching TRBD1. The germline gives CDR1 MDHEN, CDR2 SYDVKM. This CDR3 is built from 13 residues. Trimming at V came to 6 bases and at J to 1 base, leaving 2 bases not matched to a gene. CDR3 sequence: CASRGTENTEAFF. CDR3 coding DNA: TGTGCCAGCAGGGGGACAGAGAACACTGAAGCTTTCTTT.